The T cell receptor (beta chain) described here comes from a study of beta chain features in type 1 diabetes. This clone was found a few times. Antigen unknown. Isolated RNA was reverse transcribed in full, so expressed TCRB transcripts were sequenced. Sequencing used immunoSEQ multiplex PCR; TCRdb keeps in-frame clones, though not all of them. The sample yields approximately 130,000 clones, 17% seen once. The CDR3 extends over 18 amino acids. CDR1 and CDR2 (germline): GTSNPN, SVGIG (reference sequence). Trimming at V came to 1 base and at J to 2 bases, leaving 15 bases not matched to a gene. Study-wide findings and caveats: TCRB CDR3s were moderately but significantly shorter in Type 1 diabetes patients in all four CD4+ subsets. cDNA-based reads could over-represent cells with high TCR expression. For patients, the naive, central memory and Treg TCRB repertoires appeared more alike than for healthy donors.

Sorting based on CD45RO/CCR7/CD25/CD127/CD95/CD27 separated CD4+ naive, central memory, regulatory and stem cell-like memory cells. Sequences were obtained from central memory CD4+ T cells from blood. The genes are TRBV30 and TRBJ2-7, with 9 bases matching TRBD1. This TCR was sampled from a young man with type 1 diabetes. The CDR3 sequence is CAWSGRHSGTGNTYEQYF. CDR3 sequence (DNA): TGTGCCTGGAGTGGGCGGCACTCCGGGACAGGGAATACCTACGAGCAGTACTTC.